One and the same sample provided the 11 T cell receptor beta chains below, sequenced in a study of blood T cell repertoires in COVID-19. The assay was immunoSEQ multiplex PCR, and TCRdb's table has in-frame clones only and misses some. The repertoire holds under 300,000 clones, about nine tenths seen once, with around 6% in the top ten. Sequencing used PBMCs or T cells enriched from blood (not recorded which). The receptors here all came from a woman in her 30s with acute COVID-19.

The rearrangement joins TRBV7-3 to TRBJ2-2; 9 nucleotides align to TRBD2. CDR1 SGHTA and CDR2 FQGTGA come from the germline V gene. With V trimmed by 1 base and J by 4 bases, 1 base remained unmatched. The CDR3 has 15 residues. As DNA, the CDR3 is TGTGCCAGCAGCTTAAGCGGGAGGGGCACCGGGGAGCTGTTTTTT. Its translation is CASSLSGRGTGELFF.

J is TRBJ2-5 and V is TRBV7-9; D gene unclear. CDR3 length: 16 residues. Deletions cut 2 bases from V and 0 bases from J, with 13 bases between. CDR1 and CDR2 (germline): SEHNR, FQNEAQ (reference sequence). The CDR3 spells CASSLRHVPNQETQYF. CDR3 DNA sequence: TGTGCCAGCAGCTTAAGACACGTACCCAACCAAGAGACCCAGTACTTC.

This chain connects TRBV5-6 to TRBJ1-2; TRBD1 aligns across 8 bases. J was trimmed by 6 bases and V by 4 bases; bases with no gene match: 17. Germline CDR1 SGHDT, CDR2 YYEEEE. This CDR3 comprises 17 residues. Here the CDR3 DNA reads TGTGCCAGCAGCCCCGGACAGGGACGGCCAGGCCGAAATGGCTACACCTTC. As protein: CASSPGQGRPGRNGYTF.

The chain employs TRBV19 and TRBJ1-3; possibly TRBD1 for D (6 bases). The CDR3 loop spans 15 amino acids. V was shortened by 6 bases and J by 7 bases, with 19 bases between the two germline ends. Germline V gene lookup returns CDR1 LNHDA and CDR2 SQIVND (reference sequence). The CDR3 loop reads CASRQFQGILNTIYF. CDR3 nucleotide sequence: TGTGCCAGTAGGCAATTCCAGGGGATACTCAACACCATATATTTT.

The V and J genes are TRBV5-1 and TRBJ1-2; 9 bases fit TRBD1. V shed 4 bases, J shed 7 bases, and the junction held 11 bases outside the gene matches. The CDR3 covers 15 residues. Germline loops: CDR1 SGHRS, CDR2 YFSETQ. The CDR3 DNA follows: TGCGCCAGCAGCCCGAATACAGGGGGCGTTGTTGGCTACACCTTC. Its translation is CASSPNTGGVVGYTF.

The chain links TRBV5-1 to TRBJ1-4, with TRBD1 identical over 8 bases. This CDR3 has 17 residues. The germline CDR1 and CDR2 sequences are SGHRS and YFSETQ. J was trimmed by 0 bases and V by 4 bases; bases with no gene match: 8. The CDR3: CASSIGTGDATNEKLFF. CDR3 nucleotides: TGCGCCAGCAGCATCGGGACAGGTGATGCAACTAATGAAAAACTGTTTTTT.

This clone was observed once. The chain couples TRBV4-1 to TRBJ1-3; D is possibly TRBD1 (6 bases). The CDR3 has 14 residues. Between the trimmed V and J ends, which lost 8 bases and 0 bases, there was a span of 11 bases. In germline, CDR1 is MGHRA, CDR2 YSYEKL. CDR3 sequence: CASDRSFSGNTIYF. The CDR3 region has the DNA TGCGCCAGCGACAGGTCTTTCTCTGGAAACACCATATATTTT.

This clone came up a few times. The chain is built from TRBV27 and TRBJ2-3, with 9 bases identical to TRBD2. Unmatched junction bases numbered 8, after V lost 2 bases and J lost 5 bases. CDR3 length equals 16 residues. Germline CDR1 and CDR2: MNHEY and SMNVEV (reference sequence). The DNA for the CDR3 is TGTGCCAGCAGTTTAGGGCTAGCGGGATTTGGAGATACGCAGTATTTT. Translating gives CASSLGLAGFGDTQYF.

The V gene is TRBV7-2, the J gene TRBJ1-3; D is unresolved. The CDR3 runs to 15 residues. Germline CDR1 SGHTA, CDR2 FQGNSA. Trimming shortened V by 3 bases and J by 0 bases, and 9 bases separated the two germline ends. The CDR3, as DNA: TGTGCCAGCAGCTTTTTGTCAGGCTCTGGAAACACCATATATTTT. This codes for CASSFLSGSGNTIYF.

The chain joins TRBV19 to TRBJ2-1; TRBD2 matches 7 bases. Germline V gives CDR1 LNHDA, CDR2 SQIVND (reference sequence). Unmatched junction bases numbered 7, after V lost 4 bases and J lost 1 base. CDR3 length equals 16 residues. Here the CDR3 reads CASSTPGLTSYNEQFF. The CDR3 bases are TGTGCCAGTAGTACCCCGGGACTAACATCCTACAATGAGCAGTTCTTC.

V usage is TRBV29-1 and J usage is TRBJ1-3; no clear D. Trimming took 4 bases from V and 3 from J, leaving 13 bases between them. CDR3 length: 14 residues. Germline V gives CDR1 SQVTM, CDR2 ANQGSEA. As DNA, the CDR3 is TGCAGCGTTGGGTCCGGGGTAAATGGAAACACCATATATTTT. Translating it yields CSVGSGVNGNTIYF.